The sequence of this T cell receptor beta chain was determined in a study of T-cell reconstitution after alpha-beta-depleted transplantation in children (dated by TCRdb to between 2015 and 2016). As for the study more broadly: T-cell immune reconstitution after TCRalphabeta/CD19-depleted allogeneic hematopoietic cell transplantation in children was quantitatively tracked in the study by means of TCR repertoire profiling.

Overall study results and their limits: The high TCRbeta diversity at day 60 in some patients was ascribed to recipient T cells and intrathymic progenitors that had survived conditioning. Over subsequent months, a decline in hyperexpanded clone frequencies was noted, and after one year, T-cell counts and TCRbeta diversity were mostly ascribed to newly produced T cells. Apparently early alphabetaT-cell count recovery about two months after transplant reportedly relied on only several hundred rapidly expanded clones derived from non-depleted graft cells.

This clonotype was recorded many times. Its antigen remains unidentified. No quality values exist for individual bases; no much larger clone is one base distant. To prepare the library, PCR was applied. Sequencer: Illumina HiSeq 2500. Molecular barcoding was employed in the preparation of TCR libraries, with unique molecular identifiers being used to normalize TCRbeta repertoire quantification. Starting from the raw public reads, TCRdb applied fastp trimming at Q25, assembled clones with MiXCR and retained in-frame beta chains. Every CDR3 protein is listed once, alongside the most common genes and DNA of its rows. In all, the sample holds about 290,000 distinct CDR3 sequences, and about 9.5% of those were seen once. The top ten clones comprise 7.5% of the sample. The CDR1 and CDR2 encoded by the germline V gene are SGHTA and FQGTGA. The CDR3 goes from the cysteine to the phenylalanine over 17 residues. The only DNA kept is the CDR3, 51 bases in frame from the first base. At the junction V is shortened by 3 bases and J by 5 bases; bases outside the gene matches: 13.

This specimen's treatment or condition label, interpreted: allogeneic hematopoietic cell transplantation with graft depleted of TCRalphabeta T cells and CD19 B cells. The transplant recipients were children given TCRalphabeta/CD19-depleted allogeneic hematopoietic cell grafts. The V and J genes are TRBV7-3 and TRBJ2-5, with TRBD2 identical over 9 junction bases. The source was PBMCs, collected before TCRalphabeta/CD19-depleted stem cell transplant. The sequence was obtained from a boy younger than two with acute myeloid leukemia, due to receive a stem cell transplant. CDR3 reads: CASSFLGGLAGKETQYF. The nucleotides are TGTGCCAGCAGCTTCTTAGGGGGACTAGCCGGCAAGGAGACCCAGTACTTC.